The source of this T cell receptor (beta chain) is a study of identical twins. Broader study findings: Fewer insertions marked abundant cord blood beta clonotypes; young adult naive trended weakly, memory not at all. Twins' excess sharing was less marked for out-of-frame beta sequences. Those out-of-frame alpha sequences shared by twins showed an excess of low generation probability.

cDNA carried unique molecular identifiers, and a universal primer site was added by template switching. A single record per CDR3 protein comes from TCRdb applying MiXCR to the 5' RACE reads. The top ten clones hold approximately 0.29% of a sample with around 1.7 million distinct CDR3 sequences, around 33% of them seen once. This clonotype appeared a few times. As yet, its antigen is unknown. Trimming at V came to 0 bases and at J to 1 base, leaving 10 bases not matched to a gene. The germline CDR1 and CDR2 sequences are DFQATT and SNEGSKA (reference sequence). The CDR3 consists of 20 residues. The chain uses TRBV20-1 and TRBJ2-1; 15 bases line up with TRBD2. The clonotype was recovered from a newborn girl in good health. What was sequenced was cord blood. The CDR3 bases are TGCAGTGCTAGAGATCCTTCGGGACTAGCGGGAGGAAAGTCCTACAATGAGCAGTTCTTC. Amino acids: CSARDPSGLAGGKSYNEQFF.